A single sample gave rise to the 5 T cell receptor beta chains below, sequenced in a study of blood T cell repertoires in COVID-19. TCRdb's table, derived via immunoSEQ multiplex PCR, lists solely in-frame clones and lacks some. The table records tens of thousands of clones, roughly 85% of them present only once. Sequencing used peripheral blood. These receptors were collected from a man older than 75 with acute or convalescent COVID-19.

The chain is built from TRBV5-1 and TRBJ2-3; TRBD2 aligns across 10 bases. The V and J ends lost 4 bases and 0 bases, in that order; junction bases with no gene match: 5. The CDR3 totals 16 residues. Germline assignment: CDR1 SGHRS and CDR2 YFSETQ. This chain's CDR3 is CASSQLAGSSTDTQYF. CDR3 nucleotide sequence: TGCGCCAGCAGCCAACTAGCGGGATCTAGCACAGATACGCAGTATTTT.

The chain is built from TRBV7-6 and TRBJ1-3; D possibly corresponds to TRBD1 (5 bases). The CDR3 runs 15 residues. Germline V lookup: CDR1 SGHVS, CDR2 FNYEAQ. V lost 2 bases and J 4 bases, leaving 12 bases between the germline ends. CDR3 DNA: TGTGCCAGCAGCTTACCTCCAGGGTCCGGAAACACCATATATTTT. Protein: CASSLPPGSGNTIYF.

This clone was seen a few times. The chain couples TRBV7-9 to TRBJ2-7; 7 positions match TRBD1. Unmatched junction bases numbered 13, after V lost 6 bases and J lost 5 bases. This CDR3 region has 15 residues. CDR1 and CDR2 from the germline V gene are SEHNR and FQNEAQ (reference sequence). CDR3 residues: CASSLLNRGSDEQYF. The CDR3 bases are TGTGCCAGCAGTCTCCTCAACAGGGGCTCAGACGAGCAGTACTTC.

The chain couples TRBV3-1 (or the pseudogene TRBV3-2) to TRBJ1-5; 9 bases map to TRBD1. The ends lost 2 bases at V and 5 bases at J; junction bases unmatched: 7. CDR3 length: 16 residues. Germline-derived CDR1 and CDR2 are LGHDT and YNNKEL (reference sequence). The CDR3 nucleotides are TGTGCCAGCAGCCAAAGTGGGACAGGGTCCCATCAGCCCCAGCATTTT. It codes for CASSQSGTGSHQPQHF.

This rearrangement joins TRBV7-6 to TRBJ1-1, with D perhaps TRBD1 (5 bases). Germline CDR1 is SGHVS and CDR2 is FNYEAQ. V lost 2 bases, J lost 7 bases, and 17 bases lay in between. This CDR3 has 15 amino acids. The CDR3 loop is CASSLYQGGIFEAFF. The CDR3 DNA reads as TGTGCCAGCAGCTTATATCAGGGAGGTATCTTTGAAGCTTTCTTT. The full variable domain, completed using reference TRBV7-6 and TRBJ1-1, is GAGVSQSPRYKVTKRGQDVALRCDPISGHVSLYWYRQALGQGPEFLTYFNYEAQQDKSGLPNDRFSAERPEGSISTLTIQRTEQRDSAMYRCASSLYQGGIFEAFFGQGTRLTVV.